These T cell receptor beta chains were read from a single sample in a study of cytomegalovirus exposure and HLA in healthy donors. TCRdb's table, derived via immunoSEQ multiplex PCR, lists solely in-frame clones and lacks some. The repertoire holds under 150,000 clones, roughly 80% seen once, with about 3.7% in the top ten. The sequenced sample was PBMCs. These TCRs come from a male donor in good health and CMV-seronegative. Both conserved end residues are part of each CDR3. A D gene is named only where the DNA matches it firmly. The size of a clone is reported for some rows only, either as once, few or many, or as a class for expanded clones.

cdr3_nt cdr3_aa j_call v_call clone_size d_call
TGTGCCAGCAGCTTATTTAGTGGGCCAGTTCCCTATGGCTACACCTTC CASSLFSGPVPYGYTF TRBJ1-2 TRBV11-1 few NA
TGTGCCAGCAACGAGGACAGAAAGGCCTATGGCTACACCTTC CASNEDRKAYGYTF TRBJ1-2 TRBV2 NA NA
TGTGCCAGCAGCGTAGGGGTCTCCTACGAGCAGTACTTC CASSVGVSYEQYF TRBJ2-7 TRBV5-4 once NA
TGTGCCAGCAGCGTAGCGGGCAGGGTAGCCGGGGAGCTGTTTTTT CASSVAGRVAGELFF TRBJ2-2 TRBV9 NA NA
TGTGCCAGCAGTTACCGGGGGGACTTAAACACCGGGGAGCTGTTTTTT CASSYRGDLNTGELFF TRBJ2-2 TRBV6-5 NA TRBD2
TGTGCCAGCAGTGCCAGACAGGGGCGCCCGGGGAACTACGAGCAGTACTTC CASSARQGRPGNYEQYF TRBJ2-7 TRBV27 NA TRBD1
TGCAGCGTTGGGACTTTTAACTACGAGCAGTACTTC CSVGTFNYEQYF TRBJ2-7 TRBV29-1 few NA
TGTGCCAGCAGTCATCAGGGTAGGTCAGATACGCAGTATTTT CASSHQGRSDTQYF TRBJ2-3 TRBV27 NA NA
TGTGCCAGCAGTTCGGACAGATACTACACCTTC CASSSDRYYTF TRBJ1-2 TRBV28 NA NA
TGTGCCATCAGTGAGACAAACTCTGGGGCCAACGTCCTGACTTTC CAISETNSGANVLTF TRBJ2-6 TRBV10-3 NA NA
TGTGCCAGCAACCGGTCAAATCAGCCCCAGCATTTT CASNRSNQPQHF TRBJ1-5 TRBV6-1 NA NA
TGTGCCAGCAGCTTCTGGGACAGAGGGACTGAAGCTTTCTTT CASSFWDRGTEAFF TRBJ1-1 TRBV5-6 NA TRBD1
TGTGCCAGCAGCCAAGACGGACAGCCTAATCAGCCCCAGCATTTT CASSQDGQPNQPQHF TRBJ1-5 TRBV9 few NA
TGTGCCACCTGGACAGGGGATCAGAATTCACCCCTCCACTTT CATWTGDQNSPLHF TRBJ1-6 TRBV10-3 NA TRBD1
TGTGCCAGCAGCTTAGCTTTGGCGGATAATTCACCCCTCCACTTT CASSLALADNSPLHF TRBJ1-6 TRBV7-9 NA NA
TGTGCCAGCCGGCCTCAGCGAAACACTGAAGCTTTCTTT CASRPQRNTEAFF TRBJ1-1 TRBV27 NA NA
TGTGCCAGCAGCTTGGTCTGGTCAGGGGCAGATGAAGCTTTCTTT CASSLVWSGADEAFF TRBJ1-1 TRBV5-5 few NA
TGTGCCAGCAGCCGGGGACAGGGGCAGCAAGAGACCCAGTACTTC CASSRGQGQQETQYF TRBJ2-5 TRBV21-1 NA NA
TGTGCCAGTAGTAAGACCGTAGGACAGGTGTTCTCCTACGAGCAGTACTTC CASSKTVGQVFSYEQYF TRBJ2-7 TRBV19 NA TRBD1
TGTGCCAGCAGCCAAATAGCGGGGGGACCAGATACGCAGTATTTT CASSQIAGGPDTQYF TRBJ2-3 TRBV11-1 NA TRBD2
TGTGCCAGCAGCGTTTTTGGTAGCGGGGGGGCCGAGTCAGATACGCAGTATTTT CASSVFGSGGAESDTQYF TRBJ2-3 TRBV9 NA TRBD2
TGTGCCAGCAGTTGGGGTGGGGGGTTTGGTTACGAGCAGTACTTC CASSWGGGFGYEQYF TRBJ2-7 TRBV27 NA NA
TGTGCCAGCGCCAGTTTCGACATGAACACTGAAGCTTTCTTT CASASFDMNTEAFF TRBJ1-1 TRBV11-1 NA NA
TGTGCCAGCAGCGCAACAGGGGGTGGCCTCACAGATACGCAGTATTTT CASSATGGGLTDTQYF TRBJ2-3 TRBV7-9 NA TRBD1
TGTGCCAGCAGTATCTTTCTTGACAGCTCCTACGAGCAGTACTTC CASSIFLDSSYEQYF TRBJ2-7 TRBV6-5 once NA
TGTGCCAGCAGCCAAGATAGGCAGGGTAGCAATCAGCCCCAGCATTTT CASSQDRQGSNQPQHF TRBJ1-5 TRBV4-2 NA NA
TGTGCCAGCAGTTTAATCGGGACAGGGGCCTACGAGCAGTACTTC CASSLIGTGAYEQYF TRBJ2-7 TRBV28 NA TRBD1
TGCGCCAGCAGCCAACCGGGACAGGGGGCAAGGGAGCAGTACTTC CASSQPGQGAREQYF TRBJ2-7 TRBV4-1 NA TRBD1
TGTGCCAGCAGCTTAATCAGTCCCATTGGGGGCAAAGAGACCCAGTACTTC CASSLISPIGGKETQYF TRBJ2-5 TRBV7-9 NA NA
TGTGCCATCAGTGGCTCGGGGATGGACTATGGCTACACCTTC CAISGSGMDYGYTF TRBJ1-2 TRBV10-3 NA NA
TGTGCCAGCAGTTACCAGGGGAATGAGCAGTTCTTC CASSYQGNEQFF TRBJ2-1 TRBV6-5 once NA
TGTGCCAGCAGCCGTTCTTCCGGGGTTCTTAATGAAAAACTGTTTTTT CASSRSSGVLNEKLFF TRBJ1-4 TRBV7-2 NA NA
TGTGCCAGCAGCGTAGGACCCGAGACTAGCCTGTACTCCTACAATGAGCAGTTCTTC CASSVGPETSLYSYNEQFF TRBJ2-1 TRBV9 NA TRBD2
TGTGCCAGCAGCCACCTCACACTAGTTCCGATGGCAGATACGCAGTATTTT CASSHLTLVPMADTQYF TRBJ2-3 TRBV11-1 NA NA
TGCGCCAGCAGCCAAGTTTTTAGGTCACAGGGCGCAACTAATGAAAAACTGTTTTTT CASSQVFRSQGATNEKLFF TRBJ1-4 TRBV4-1 NA NA
TGTGCCAGCAGTCAGGTGGACAGGAGCTCCTACGAGCAGTACTTC CASSQVDRSSYEQYF TRBJ2-7 TRBV6-1 NA TRBD1
TGTGCCAGCAGCTTGGGACTGACGAGCAATCAGCCCCAGCATTTT CASSLGLTSNQPQHF TRBJ1-5 TRBV5-5 once NA
TGTGCCAGCAGTGAATTCGGGGGGCCGCAGATCAATGAGCAGTTCTTC CASSEFGGPQINEQFF TRBJ2-1 TRBV6-1 once NA
TGTGCCAGCACCATAAAAGCGTATGAGCAGTTCTTC CASTIKAYEQFF TRBJ2-1 TRBV28 once NA
TGTGCCAGCAGCCATGGGGACAGGGTGAGCAATCAGCCCCAGCATTTT CASSHGDRVSNQPQHF TRBJ1-5 TRBV7-9 NA TRBD1
TGCGCCAGCAGCGGTTCCGGGGGTGGATTTCTAGCCGGGGAAAAACTGTTTTTT CASSGSGGGFLAGEKLFF TRBJ1-4 TRBV5-1 NA NA
TGCGCCAGCAGCCGCACACAGGGGGCCGCCCACGAGCAGTACTTC CASSRTQGAAHEQYF TRBJ2-7 TRBV5-1 NA TRBD1
TGTGCCAGTAGTGTCGGGACAGACAATGAGCAGTTCTTC CASSVGTDNEQFF TRBJ2-1 TRBV19 NA TRBD1
TGTGCCAGCAGCCCGCCCCAGGAACAAGAGACCCAGTACTTC CASSPPQEQETQYF TRBJ2-5 TRBV7-9 NA NA
TGTGCCAGTGCCCTAGGGGTCTTTCCCCTCAATTCACCCCTCCACTTT CASALGVFPLNSPLHF TRBJ1-6 TRBV19 NA NA
TGTGCCAGCAGCTTCACGACAGGGAATGACTATGGCTACACCTTC CASSFTTGNDYGYTF TRBJ1-2 TRBV9 NA TRBD1
TGTGCCAGCAGCCCGGGACTAGCGGTCGGGCGTACCGGGGAGCTGTTTTTT CASSPGLAVGRTGELFF TRBJ2-2 TRBV2 NA TRBD2
TGTGCCAGCAGTTTATCGGGACAGACTGAAAAACTGTTTTTT CASSLSGQTEKLFF TRBJ1-4 TRBV6-6 NA TRBD1